This entry concerns a single TCR beta chain. The data are from a study of cytomegalovirus exposure and HLA in healthy donors. Vbeta (60) and Jbeta (13) primers were used in the PCR. The table came from immunoSEQ multiplex PCR; TCRdb's copy has only in-frame clones and leaves some out. In the table there are 140,000 or so clones, 82% of which are singletons. The CDR3 has 15 residues. V gave up 3 bases and J gave up 2 bases; unmatched junction bases: 4. CDR1 and CDR2 from the germline V gene are SEHNR and FQNEAQ (reference sequence). The chain employs TRBV7-9 and TRBJ2-1; 7 bases map to TRBD2. The specimen sequenced was PBMCs. The clonotype comes from a woman aged 60-75 years in good health and CMV-seropositive. The CDR3 DNA reads TGTGCCAGCAGCTTCCTAGCGGCCCCCTACAATGAGCAGTTCTTC. This translates into CASSFLAAPYNEQFF.